The sequence of this TCR beta chain was determined in a study of blood T cell repertoires in COVID-19. About the research overall: Acute-phase and convalescent COVID-19 samples originated in the United States, Italy and Spain. Sample material is recorded as cDNA or gDNA derived from T cells, B-cell-depleted T cells, or PBMCs.

In the study's own analysis: Researchers report that nucleated cell counts were estimated from reference gene primer amplification. Clones were sequenced by immunoSEQ multiplex PCR, and TCRdb holds only the in-frame ones, with some missing. V and J calls and clone size follow that table, whereas D and trimming were derived from the DNA. Here the sample spans about 130,000 clones, around 86% being singletons. Sequencing used peripheral blood. This sequence originates from a man in his forties with active or convalescent COVID-19.

In DNA form, the CDR3 reads TGTGCCAGCAGCTTAAGGACAGGGGATAATTCACCCCTCCACTTT. Amino acid sequence: CASSLRTGDNSPLHF. This chain uses TRBV11-2 with TRBJ1-6, with TRBD1 matching over 9 bases. CDR1 is SGHAT, CDR2 FQNNGV, per germline. V lost 2 bases to trimming and J lost 5 bases; unmatched junction nucleotides: 1. The length of the CDR3 is 15 residues.